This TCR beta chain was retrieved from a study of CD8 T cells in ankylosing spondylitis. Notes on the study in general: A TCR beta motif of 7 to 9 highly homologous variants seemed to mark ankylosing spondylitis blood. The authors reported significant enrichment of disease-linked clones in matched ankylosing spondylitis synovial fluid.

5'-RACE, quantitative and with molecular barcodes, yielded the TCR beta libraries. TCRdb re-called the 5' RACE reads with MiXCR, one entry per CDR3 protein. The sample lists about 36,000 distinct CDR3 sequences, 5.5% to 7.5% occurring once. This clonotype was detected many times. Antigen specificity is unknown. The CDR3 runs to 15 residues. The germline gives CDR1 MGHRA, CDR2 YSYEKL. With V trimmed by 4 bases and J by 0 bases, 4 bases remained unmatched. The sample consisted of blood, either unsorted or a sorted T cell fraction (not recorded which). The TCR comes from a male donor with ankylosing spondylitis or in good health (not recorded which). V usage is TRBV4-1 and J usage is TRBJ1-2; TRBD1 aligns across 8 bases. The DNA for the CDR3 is TGCGCCAGCAGCCCTGGACAGGGACCTAACTATGGCTACACCTTC. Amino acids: CASSPGQGPNYGYTF.